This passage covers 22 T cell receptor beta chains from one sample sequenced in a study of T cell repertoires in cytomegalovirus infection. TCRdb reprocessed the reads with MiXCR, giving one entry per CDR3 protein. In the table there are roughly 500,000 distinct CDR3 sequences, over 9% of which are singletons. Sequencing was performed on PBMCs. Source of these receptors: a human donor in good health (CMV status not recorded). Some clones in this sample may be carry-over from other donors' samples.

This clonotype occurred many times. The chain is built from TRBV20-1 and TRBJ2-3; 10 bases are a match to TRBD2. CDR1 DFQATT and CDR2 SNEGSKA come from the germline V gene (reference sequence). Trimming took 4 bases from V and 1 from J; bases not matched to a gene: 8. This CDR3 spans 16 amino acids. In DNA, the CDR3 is TGCAGTGCTACGCGACCTAGCGGGAGTGGCACAGATACGCAGTATTTT. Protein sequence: CSATRPSGSGTDTQYF.

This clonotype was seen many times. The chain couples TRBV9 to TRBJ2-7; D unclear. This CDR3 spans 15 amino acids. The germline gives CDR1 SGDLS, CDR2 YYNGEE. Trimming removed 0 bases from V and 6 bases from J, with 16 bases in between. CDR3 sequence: CASSVEGSRISEQYF. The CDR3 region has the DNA TGTGCCAGCAGCGTAGAAGGCTCAAGGATCTCCGAGCAGTACTTC.

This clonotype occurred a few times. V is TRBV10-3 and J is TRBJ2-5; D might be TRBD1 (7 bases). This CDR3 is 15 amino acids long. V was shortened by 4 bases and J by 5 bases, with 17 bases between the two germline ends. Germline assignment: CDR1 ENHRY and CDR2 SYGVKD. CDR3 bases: TGTGCCATCAGTGGGGGCGGAGGGGGCCTGGAGACCCAGTACTTC. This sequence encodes CAISGGGGGLETQYF.

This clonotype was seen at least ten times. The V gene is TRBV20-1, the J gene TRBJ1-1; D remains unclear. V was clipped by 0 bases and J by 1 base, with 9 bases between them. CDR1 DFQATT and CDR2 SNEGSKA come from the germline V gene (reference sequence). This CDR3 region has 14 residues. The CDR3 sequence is CSARDGSQNTEAFF. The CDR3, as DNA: TGCAGTGCTAGAGATGGGTCCCAGAACACTGAAGCTTTCTTT.

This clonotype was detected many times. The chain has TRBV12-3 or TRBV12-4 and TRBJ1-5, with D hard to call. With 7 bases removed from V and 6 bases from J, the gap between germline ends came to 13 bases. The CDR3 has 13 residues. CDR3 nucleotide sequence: TGTGCCAGCACCACCCAGAGGAGTCAGCCCCAGCATTTT. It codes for CASTTQRSQPQHF.

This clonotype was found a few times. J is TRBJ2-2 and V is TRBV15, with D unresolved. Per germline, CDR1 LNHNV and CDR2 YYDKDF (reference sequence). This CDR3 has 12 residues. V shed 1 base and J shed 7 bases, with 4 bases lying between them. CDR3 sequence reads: CATSRAGGELFF. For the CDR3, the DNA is TGTGCCACCAGCAGAGCCGGCGGGGAGCTGTTTTTT.

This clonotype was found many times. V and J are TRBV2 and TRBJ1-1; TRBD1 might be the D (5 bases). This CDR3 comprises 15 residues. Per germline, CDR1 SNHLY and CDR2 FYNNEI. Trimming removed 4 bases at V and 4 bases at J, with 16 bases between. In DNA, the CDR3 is TGTGCCAGCAGTGTTGGGCAATCAAGGGGCACTGAAGCTTTCTTT. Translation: CASSVGQSRGTEAFF.

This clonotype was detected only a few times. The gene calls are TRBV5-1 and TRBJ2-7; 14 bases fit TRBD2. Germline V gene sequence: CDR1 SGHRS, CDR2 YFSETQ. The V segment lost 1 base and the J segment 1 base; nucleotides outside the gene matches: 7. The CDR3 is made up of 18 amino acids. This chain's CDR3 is CASSLWPGLAGASYEQYF. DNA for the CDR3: TGCGCCAGCAGCTTGTGGCCGGGACTAGCGGGAGCGTCCTACGAGCAGTACTTC.

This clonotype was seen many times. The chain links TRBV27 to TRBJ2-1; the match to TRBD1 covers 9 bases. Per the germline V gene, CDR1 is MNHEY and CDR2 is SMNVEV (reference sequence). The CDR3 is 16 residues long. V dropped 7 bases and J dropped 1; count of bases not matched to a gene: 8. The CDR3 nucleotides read TGTGCCAGCACTTCACAGGGGGCTGGGTCCTACAATGAGCAGTTCTTC. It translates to CASTSQGAGSYNEQFF.

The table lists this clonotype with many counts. CDR3 residues: CASSSRTGAEKLFF. The CDR3 DNA reads TGTGCCAGCAGTTCAAGAACCGGGGCCGAAAAACTGTTTTTT. V usage is TRBV12-3 or TRBV12-4 and J usage is TRBJ1-4, with TRBD1 as a possible D gene (5 bases). The CDR3 has 14 residues. The germline V and J ends were trimmed by 4 bases and 8 bases, with 14 bases remaining between them.

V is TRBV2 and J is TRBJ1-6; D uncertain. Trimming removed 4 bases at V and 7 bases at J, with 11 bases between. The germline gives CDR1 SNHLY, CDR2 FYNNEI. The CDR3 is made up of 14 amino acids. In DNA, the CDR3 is TGTGCCAGCAGTGTGCAGGACGGGAATTCACCCCTCCACTTT. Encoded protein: CASSVQDGNSPLHF. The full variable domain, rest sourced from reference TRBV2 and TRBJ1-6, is EPEVTQTPSHQVTQMGQEVILRCVPISNHLYFYWYRQILGQKVEFLVSFYNNEISEKSEIFDDQFSVERPDGSNFTLKIRSTKLEDSAMYFCASSVQDGNSPLHFGNGTRLTVT.

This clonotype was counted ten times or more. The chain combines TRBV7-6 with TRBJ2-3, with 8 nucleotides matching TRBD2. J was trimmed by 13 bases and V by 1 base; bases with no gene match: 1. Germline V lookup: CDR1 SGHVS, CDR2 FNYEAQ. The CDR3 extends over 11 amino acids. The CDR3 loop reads CASSLGTSKYF. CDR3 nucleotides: TGTGCCAGCAGCTTAGGGACTAGCAAGTATTTT.

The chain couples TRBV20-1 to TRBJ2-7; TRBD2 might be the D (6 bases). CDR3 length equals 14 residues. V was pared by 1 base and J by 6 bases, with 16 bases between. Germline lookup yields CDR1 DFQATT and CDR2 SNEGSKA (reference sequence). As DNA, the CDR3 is TGCAGTGCTAGAGTCCAGTATCTCGGGAGCGAGCAGTACTTC. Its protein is CSARVQYLGSEQYF.

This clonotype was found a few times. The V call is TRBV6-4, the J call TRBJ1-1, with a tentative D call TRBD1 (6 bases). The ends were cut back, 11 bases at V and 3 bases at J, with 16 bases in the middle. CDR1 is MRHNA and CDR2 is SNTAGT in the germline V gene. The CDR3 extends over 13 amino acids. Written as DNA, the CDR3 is TGTGCCTCCAAGGCGGGGGCGGACACTGAAGCTTTCTTT. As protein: CASKAGADTEAFF.

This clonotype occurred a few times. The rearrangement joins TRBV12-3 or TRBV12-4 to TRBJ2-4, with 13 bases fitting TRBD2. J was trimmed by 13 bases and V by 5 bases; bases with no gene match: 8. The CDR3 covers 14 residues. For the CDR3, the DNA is TGTGCCAGCAGTCCCGGGACTAGCGGGATGGGGCAGTACTTC. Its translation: CASSPGTSGMGQYF.

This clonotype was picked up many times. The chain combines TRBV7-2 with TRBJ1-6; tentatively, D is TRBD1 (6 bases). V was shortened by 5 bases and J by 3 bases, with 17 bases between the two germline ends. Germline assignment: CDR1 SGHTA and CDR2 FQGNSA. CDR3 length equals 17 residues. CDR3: CASSRPLDSVYNSPLHF. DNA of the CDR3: TGTGCCAGCAGCCGCCCTCTGGACAGCGTCTATAATTCACCCCTCCACTTT.

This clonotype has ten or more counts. CDR3 in amino acids: CASSYSGLKTGELFF. CDR3 nucleotide sequence: TGTGCCAGCAGTTACTCGGGACTTAAGACCGGGGAGCTGTTTTTT. The chain uses TRBV6-5 and TRBJ2-2; possible D gene TRBD2, 6 bases. Germline V lookup: CDR1 MNHEY, CDR2 SVGAGI. V shed 0 bases and J shed 5 bases, with 10 bases lying between them. This CDR3 has 15 amino acids.

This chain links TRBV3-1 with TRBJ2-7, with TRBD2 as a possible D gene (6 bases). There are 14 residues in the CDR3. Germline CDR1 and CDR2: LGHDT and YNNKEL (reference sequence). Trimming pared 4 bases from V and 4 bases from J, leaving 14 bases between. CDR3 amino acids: CASSPNPGRYEQYF. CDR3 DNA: TGTGCCAGCAGCCCCAACCCAGGGAGGTACGAGCAGTACTTC.

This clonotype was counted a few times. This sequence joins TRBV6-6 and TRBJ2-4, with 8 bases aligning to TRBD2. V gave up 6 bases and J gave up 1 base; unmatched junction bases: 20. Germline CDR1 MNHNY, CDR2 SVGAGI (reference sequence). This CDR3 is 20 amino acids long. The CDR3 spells CASRVGLGLVFGGAKNIQYF. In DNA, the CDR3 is TGTGCCAGCAGGGTGGGGCTGGGACTAGTCTTCGGCGGGGCCAAAAACATTCAGTACTTC.

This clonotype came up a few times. CDR3 sequence: CASSRGLGTQYF. The CDR3 nucleotides read TGTGCCAGCAGTCGGGGATTGGGGACCCAGTACTTC. The J gene is TRBJ2-5, the V gene TRBV7-9, with TRBD2 as a possible D gene (5 bases). CDR3 length equals 12 residues. The V gene's germline CDR1 is SEHNR and CDR2 FQNEAQ (reference sequence). V was trimmed by 6 bases and J by 7 bases, leaving 12 bases between them.

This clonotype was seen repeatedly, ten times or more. The CDR3 sequence is CSVGGSMTGGTYEQYF. In nucleotides, the CDR3 is TGCAGCGTTGGGGGGTCCATGACAGGGGGCACCTACGAGCAGTACTTC. This chain joins TRBV29-1 and TRBJ2-7, with TRBD1 matching over 10 bases. V trimming: 4 bases; J trimming: 2 bases; junction bases outside the gene matches: 11. The CDR3 length is 16 residues. Germline V gene data show CDR1 as SQVTM and CDR2 as ANQGSEA.

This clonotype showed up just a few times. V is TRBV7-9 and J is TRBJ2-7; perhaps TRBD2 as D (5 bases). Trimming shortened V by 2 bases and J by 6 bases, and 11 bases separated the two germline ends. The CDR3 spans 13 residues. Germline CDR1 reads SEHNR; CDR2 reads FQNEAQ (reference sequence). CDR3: CASSLSTRVEQYF. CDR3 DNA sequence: TGTGCCAGCAGCTTAAGTACGCGGGTCGAGCAGTACTTC. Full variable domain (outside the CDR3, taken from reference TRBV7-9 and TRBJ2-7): DTGVSQNPRHKITKRGQNVTFRCDPISEHNRLYWYRQTLGQGPEFLTYFQNEAQLEKSRLLSDRFSAERPKGSFSTLEIQRTEQGDSAMYLCASSLSTRVEQYFGPGTRLTVT.